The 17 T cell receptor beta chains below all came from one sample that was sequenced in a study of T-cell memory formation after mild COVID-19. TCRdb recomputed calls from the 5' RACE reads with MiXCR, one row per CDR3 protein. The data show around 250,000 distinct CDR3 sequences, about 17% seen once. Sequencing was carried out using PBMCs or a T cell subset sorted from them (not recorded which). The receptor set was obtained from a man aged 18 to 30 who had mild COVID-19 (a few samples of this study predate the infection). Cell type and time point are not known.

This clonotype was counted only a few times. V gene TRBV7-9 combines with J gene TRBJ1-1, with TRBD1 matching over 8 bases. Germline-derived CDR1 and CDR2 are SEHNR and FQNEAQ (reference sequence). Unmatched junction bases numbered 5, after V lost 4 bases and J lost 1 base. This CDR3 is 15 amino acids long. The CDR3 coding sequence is TGTGCCAGCAGCTGGACAGGGAGGGGGAACACTGAAGCTTTCTTT. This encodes CASSWTGRGNTEAFF.

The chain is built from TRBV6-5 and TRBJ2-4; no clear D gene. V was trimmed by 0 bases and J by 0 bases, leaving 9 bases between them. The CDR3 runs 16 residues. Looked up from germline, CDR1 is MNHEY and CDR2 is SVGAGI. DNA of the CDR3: TGTGCCAGCAGTTACTCTCCAGATTTAGCCAAAAACATTCAGTACTTC. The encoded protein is CASSYSPDLAKNIQYF.

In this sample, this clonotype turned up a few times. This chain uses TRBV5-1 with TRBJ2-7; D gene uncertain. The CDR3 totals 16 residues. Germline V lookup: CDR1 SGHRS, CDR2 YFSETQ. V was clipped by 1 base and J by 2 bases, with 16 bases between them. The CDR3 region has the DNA TGCGCCAGCAGCTTGACCTCTTCCCTCGGAACCTACGAGCAGTACTTC. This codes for CASSLTSSLGTYEQYF.

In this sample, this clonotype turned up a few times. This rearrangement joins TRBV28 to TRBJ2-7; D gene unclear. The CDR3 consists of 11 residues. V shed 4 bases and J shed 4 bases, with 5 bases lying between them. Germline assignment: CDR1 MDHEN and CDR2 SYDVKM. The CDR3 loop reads CASSSVYEQYV. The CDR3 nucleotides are TGTGCCAGCAGTTCTGTGTACGAGCAGTACGTC.

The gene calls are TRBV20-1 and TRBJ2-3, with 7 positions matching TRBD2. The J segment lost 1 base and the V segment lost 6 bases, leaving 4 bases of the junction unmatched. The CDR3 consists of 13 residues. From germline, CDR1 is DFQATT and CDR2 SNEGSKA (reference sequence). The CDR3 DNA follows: TGCAGTGCAAATGGGGGGGGCACAGATACGCAGTATTTT. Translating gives CSANGGGTDTQYF.

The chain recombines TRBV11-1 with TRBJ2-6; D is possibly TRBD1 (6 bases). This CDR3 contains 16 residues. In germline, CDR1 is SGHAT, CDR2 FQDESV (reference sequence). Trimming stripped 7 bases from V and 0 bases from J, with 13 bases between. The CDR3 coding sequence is TGTGCCAGCACCGCGCTACAGGGCTCTGGGGCCAACGTCCTGACTTTC. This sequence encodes CASTALQGSGANVLTF.

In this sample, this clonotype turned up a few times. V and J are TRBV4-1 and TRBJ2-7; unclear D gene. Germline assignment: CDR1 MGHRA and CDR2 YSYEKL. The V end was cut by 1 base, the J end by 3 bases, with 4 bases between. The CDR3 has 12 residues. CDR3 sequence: CASSQGNYEQYF. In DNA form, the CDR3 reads TGCGCCAGCAGCCAAGGGAACTACGAGCAGTACTTC.

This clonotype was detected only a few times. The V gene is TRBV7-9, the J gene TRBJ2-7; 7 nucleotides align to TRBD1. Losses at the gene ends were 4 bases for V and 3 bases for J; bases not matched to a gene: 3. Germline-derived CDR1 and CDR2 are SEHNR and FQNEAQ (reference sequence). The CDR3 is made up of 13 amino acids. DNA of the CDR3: TGTGCCAGCAGCTCTGGACAGGTCTACGAGCAGTACTTC. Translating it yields CASSSGQVYEQYF. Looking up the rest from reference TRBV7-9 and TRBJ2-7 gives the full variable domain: DTGVSQNPRHKITKRGQNVTFRCDPISEHNRLYWYRQTLGQGPEFLTYFQNEAQLEKSRLLSDRFSAERPKGSFSTLEIQRTEQGDSAMYLCASSSGQVYEQYFGPGTRLTVT.

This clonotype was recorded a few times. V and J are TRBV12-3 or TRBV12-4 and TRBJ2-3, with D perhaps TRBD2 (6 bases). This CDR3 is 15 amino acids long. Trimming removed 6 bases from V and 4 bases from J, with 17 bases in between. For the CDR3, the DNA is TGTGCCAGCAGCCGACCTAGCGTGAGTCCAGATACGCAGTATTTT. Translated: CASSRPSVSPDTQYF.

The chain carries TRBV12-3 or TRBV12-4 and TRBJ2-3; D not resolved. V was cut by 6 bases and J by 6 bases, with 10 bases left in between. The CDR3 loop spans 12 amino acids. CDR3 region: CASSRSRDTQYF. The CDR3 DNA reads TGTGCCAGCAGCCGCTCGCGCGATACGCAGTATTTT.

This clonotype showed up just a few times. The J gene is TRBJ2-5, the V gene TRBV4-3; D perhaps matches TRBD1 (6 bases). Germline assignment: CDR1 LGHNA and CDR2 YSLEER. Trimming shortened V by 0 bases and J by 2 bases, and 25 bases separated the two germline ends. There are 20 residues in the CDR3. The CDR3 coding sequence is TGCGCCAGCAGCCAAGATGCGCTTAAGACCCTCCGACAGGTTCAAGAGACCCAGTACTTC. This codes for CASSQDALKTLRQVQETQYF.

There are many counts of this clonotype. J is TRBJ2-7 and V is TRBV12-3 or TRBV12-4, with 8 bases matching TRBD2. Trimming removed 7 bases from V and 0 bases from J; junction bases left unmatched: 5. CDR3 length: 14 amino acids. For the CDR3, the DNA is TGTGCCAGCACCGGGACTAGGTCCTCCTACGAGCAGTACTTC. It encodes CASTGTRSSYEQYF.

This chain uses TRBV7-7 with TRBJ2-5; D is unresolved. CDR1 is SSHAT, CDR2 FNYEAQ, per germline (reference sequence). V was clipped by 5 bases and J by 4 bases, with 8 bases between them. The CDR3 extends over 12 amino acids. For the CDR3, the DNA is TGTGCCAGCAGCCCCTACGGAGAGACCCAGTACTTC. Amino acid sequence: CASSPYGETQYF.

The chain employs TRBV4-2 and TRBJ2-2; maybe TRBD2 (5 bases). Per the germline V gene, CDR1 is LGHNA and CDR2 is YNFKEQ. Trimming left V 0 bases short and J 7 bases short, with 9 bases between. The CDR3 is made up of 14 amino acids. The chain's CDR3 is CASSQDYAGGELFF. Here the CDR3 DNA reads TGTGCCAGCAGCCAAGATTACGCGGGCGGGGAGCTGTTTTTT.

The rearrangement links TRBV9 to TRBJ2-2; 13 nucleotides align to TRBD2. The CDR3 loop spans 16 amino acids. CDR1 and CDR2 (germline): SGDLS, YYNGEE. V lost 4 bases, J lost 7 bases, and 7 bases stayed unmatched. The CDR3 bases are TGTGCCAGCAGCCCAACTAGCGGGGGGGCTCTCGGGGAGCTGTTTTTT. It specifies CASSPTSGGALGELFF.

This CDR3 is CASSYLRRGGTDTQYF. The CDR3 nucleotides read TGTGCCAGCAGCTACCTAAGGCGGGGCGGCACAGATACGCAGTATTTT. The rearrangement links TRBV11-2 to TRBJ2-3, with D perhaps matching TRBD2 (6 bases). The CDR3 spans 16 residues. Trimming pared 4 bases from V and 1 base from J, leaving 15 bases between. Germline loops: CDR1 SGHAT, CDR2 FQNNGV. Complete variable domain (other parts from reference TRBV11-2 and TRBJ2-3): EAGVAQSPRYKIIEKRQSVAFWCNPISGHATLYWYQQILGQGPKLLIQFQNNGVVDDSQLPKDRFSAERLKGVDSTLKIQPAKLEDSAVYLCASSYLRRGGTDTQYFGPGTRLTVL.

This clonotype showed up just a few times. CDR3: CRTGTDNNEQFF. DNA of the CDR3: TGCAGGACCGGGACGGATAACAATGAGCAGTTCTTC. The chain couples TRBV20-1 to TRBJ2-1, with D perhaps given as TRBD1 or TRBD2 (5 bases each). The CDR3 is 12 residues long. Germline CDR1 DFQATT, CDR2 SNEGSKA (reference sequence).